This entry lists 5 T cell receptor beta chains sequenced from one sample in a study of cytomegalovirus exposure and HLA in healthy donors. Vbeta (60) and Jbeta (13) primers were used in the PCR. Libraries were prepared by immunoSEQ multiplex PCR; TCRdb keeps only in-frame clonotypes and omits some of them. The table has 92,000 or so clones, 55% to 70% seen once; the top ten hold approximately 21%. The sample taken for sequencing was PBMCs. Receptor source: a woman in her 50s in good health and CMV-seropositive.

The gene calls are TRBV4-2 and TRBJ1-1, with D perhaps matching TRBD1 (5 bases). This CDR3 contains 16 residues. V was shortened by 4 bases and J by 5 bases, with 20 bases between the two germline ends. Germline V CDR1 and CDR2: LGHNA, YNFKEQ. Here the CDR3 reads CASSLDGASSETEAFF. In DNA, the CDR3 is TGTGCCAGCAGCCTCGATGGGGCCTCTTCGGAGACTGAAGCTTTCTTT.

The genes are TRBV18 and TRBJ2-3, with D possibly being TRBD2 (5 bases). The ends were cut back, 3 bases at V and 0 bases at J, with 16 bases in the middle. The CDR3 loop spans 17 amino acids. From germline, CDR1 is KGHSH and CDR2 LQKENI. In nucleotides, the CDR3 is TGTGCCAGCTCACCCCGACCGAGGGTCCCTAGCACAGATACGCAGTATTTT. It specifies CASSPRPRVPSTDTQYF.

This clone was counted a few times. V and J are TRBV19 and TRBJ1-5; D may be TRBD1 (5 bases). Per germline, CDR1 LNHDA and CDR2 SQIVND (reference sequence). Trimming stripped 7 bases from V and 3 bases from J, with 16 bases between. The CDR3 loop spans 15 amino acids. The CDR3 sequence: CASTTTDRYNQPQHF. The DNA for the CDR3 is TGTGCCAGTACCACGACCGACAGATACAATCAGCCCCAGCATTTT.

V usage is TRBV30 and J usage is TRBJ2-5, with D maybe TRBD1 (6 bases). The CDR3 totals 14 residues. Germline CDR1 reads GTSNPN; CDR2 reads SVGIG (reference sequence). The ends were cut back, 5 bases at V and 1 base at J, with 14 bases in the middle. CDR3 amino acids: CAWGGTGFQETQYF. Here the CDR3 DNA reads TGTGCCTGGGGGGGCACAGGGTTCCAAGAGACCCAGTACTTC.

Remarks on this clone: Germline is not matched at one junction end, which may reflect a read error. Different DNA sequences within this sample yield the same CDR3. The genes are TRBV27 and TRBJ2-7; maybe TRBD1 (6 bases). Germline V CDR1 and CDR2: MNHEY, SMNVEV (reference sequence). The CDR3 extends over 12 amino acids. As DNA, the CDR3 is TGTGCCAGCAGTCTATCAGGGGACGAGCAGTACTTC. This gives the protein CASSLSGDEQYF.